This record covers a single T cell receptor (beta chain). Antigen: not known. This sample was taken from a study of shared clonotypes between healthy human individuals. General study findings and limits: Non-shared clonotypes showed lower generation probabilities than clonotypes common to all four donors. Across subsets, estimated richness was generally greater for naive than for memory populations.

Germline V gene lookup returns CDR1 MGHRA and CDR2 YSYEKL. The CDR3 contains 13 residues. J was trimmed by 12 bases and V by 4 bases; bases with no gene match: 11. For sorted subsets, approximately 180 ng DNA per replicate equaled some 27,000 T cell genomes. Produced via immunoSEQ multiplex PCR; TCRdb's table is partial and in-frame only. The table has a few hundred thousand clones, around 67% seen once. The gene calls are TRBV4-1 and TRBJ2-7; 8 bases agree with TRBD2. The receptor's source is a man aged 30-40 years in good health. Material: memory CD4+ T cells sorted from blood. The subset is: CD45RA-negative fraction. The CDR3 loop reads CASSLSVREVPYF. In DNA, the CDR3 is TGCGCCAGCAGCCTATCCGTGCGGGAGGTTCCGTACTTC.